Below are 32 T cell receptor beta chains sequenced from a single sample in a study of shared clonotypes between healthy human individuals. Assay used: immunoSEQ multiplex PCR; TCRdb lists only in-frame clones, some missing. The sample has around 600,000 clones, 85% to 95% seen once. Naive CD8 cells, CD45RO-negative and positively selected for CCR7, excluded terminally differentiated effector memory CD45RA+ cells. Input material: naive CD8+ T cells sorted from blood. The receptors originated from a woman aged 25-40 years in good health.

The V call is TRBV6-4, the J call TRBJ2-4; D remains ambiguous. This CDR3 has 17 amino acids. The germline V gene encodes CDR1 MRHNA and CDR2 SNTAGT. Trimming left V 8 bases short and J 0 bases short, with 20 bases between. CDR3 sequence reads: CASRTRLPHTAKNIQYF. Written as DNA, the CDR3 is TGTGCCAGCCGAACTCGACTTCCTCACACAGCCAAAAACATTCAGTACTTC.

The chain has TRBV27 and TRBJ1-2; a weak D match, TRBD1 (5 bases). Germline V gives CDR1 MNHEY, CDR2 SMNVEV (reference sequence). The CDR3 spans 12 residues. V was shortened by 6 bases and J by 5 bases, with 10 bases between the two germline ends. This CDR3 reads CASSGGAYGYTF. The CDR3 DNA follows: TGTGCCAGCAGCGGAGGGGCGTATGGCTACACCTTC.

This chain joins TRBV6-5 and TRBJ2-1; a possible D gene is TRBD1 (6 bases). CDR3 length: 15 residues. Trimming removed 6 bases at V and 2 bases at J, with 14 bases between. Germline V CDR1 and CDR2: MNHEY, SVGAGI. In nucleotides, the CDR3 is TGTGCCAGCAGCCTAGGACAGTTCCCCTACAATGAGCAGTTCTTC. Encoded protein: CASSLGQFPYNEQFF.

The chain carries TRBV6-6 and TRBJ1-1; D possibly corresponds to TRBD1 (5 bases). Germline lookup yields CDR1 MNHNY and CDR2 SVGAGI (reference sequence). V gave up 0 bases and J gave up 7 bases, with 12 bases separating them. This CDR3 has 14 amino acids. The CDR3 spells CASSYSSQGREAFF. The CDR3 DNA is TGTGCCAGCAGTTACTCGAGCCAGGGCCGTGAAGCTTTCTTT.

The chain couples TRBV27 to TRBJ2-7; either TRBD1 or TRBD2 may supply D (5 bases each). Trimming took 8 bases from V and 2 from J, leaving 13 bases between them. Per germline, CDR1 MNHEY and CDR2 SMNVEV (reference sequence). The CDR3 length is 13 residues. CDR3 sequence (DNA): TGTGCCAGCGGGACGGTGGGAACCTACGAGCAGTACTTC. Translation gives CASGTVGTYEQYF.

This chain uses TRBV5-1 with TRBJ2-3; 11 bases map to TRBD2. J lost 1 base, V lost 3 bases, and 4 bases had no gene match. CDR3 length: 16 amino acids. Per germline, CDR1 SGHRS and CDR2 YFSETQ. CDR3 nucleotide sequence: TGCGCCAGCAGCTATAGCGGGAGGGATCGCACAGATACGCAGTATTTT. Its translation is CASSYSGRDRTDTQYF.

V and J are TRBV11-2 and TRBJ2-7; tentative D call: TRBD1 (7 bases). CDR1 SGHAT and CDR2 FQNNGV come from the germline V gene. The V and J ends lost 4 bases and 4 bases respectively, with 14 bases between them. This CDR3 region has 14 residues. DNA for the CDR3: TGTGCCAGCAGCTGGGCGGGACAGAATTACGAGCAGTACTTC. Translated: CASSWAGQNYEQYF. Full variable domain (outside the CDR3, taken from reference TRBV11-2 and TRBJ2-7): EAGVAQSPRYKIIEKRQSVAFWCNPISGHATLYWYQQILGQGPKLLIQFQNNGVVDDSQLPKDRFSAERLKGVDSTLKIQPAKLEDSAVYLCASSWAGQNYEQYFGPGTRLTVT.

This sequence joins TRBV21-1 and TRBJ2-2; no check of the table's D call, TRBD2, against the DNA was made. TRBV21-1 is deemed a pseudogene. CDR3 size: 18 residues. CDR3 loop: CASSKFPLSGESTGELFF. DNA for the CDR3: TGTGCCAGCAGCAAATTCCCTCTTAGCGGGGAGAGCACCGGGGAGCTGTTTTTT.

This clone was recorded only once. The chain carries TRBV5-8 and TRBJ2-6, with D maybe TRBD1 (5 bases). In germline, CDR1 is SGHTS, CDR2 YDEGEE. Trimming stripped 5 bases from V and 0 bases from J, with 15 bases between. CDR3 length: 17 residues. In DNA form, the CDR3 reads TGTGCCAGCAGACCACAGGCTCTCCTCTCTGGGGCCAACGTCCTGACTTTC. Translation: CASRPQALLSGANVLTF.

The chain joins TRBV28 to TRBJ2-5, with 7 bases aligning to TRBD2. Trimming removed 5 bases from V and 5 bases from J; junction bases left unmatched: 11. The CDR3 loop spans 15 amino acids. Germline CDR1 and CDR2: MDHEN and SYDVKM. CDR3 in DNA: TGTGCCAGCAGTACGCGGGACTATAGTAGGGAGACCCAGTACTTC. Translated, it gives CASSTRDYSRETQYF.

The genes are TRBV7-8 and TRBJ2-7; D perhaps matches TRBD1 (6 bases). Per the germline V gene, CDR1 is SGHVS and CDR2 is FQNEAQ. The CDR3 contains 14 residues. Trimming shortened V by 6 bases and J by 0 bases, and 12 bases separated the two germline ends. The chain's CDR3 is CASRAGTPSYEQYF. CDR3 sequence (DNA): TGTGCCAGCAGGGCCGGGACACCCTCCTACGAGCAGTACTTC.

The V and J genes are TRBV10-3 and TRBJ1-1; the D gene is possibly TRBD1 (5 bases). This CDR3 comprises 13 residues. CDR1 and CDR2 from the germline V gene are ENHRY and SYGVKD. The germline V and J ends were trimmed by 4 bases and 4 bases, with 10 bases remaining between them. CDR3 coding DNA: TGTGCCATCAGTGGCGGGGGGATCACTGAAGCTTTCTTT. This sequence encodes CAISGGGITEAFF.

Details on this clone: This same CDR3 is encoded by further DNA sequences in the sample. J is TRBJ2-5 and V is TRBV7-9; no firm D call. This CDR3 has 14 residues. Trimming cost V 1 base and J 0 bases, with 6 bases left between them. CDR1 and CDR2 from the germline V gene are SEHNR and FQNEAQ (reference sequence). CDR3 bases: TGTGCCAGCAGCTTAGTTTCCTACCAAGAGACCCAGTACTTC. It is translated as CASSLVSYQETQYF. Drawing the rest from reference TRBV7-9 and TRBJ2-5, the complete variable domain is DTGVSQNPRHKITKRGQNVTFRCDPISEHNRLYWYRQTLGQGPEFLTYFQNEAQLEKSRLLSDRFSAERPKGSFSTLEIQRTEQGDSAMYLCASSLVSYQETQYFGPGTRLLVL.

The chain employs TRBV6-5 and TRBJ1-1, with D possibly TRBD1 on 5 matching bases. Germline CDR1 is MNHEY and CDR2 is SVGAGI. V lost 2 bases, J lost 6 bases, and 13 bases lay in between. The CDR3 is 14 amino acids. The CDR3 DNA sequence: TGTGCCAGCAGTTACCTGACAGTTGGGCCTGAAGCTTTCTTT. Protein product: CASSYLTVGPEAFF.

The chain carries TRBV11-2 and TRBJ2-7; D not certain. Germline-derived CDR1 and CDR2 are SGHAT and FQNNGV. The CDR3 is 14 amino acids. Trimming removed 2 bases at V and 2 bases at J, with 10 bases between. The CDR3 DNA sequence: TGTGCCAGCAGCTTAACGACTCGTGCCTACGAGCAGTACTTC. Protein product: CASSLTTRAYEQYF.

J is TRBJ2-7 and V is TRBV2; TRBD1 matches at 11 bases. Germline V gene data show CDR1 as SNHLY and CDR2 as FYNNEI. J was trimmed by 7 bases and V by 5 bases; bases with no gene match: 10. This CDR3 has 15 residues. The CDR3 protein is CASSTLGQGDREQYF. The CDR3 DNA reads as TGTGCCAGCAGTACTCTGGGACAGGGGGATCGAGAGCAGTACTTC.

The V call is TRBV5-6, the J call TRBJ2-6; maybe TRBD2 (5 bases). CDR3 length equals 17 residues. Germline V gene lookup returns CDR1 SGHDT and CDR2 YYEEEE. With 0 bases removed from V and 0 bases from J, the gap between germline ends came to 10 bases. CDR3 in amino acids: CASSLAAGGSGANVLTF. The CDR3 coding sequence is TGTGCCAGCAGCTTGGCAGCAGGAGGCTCTGGGGCCAACGTCCTGACTTTC.

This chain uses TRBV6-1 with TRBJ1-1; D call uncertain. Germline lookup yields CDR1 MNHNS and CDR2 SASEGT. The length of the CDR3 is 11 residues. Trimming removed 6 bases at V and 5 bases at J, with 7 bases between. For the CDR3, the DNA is TGTGCCAGCAGAGACGGAACTGAAGCTTTCTTT. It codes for CASRDGTEAFF.

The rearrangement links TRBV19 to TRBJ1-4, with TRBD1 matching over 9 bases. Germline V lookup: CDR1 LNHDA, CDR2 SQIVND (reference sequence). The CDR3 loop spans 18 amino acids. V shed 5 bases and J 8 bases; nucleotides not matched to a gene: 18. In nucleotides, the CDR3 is TGTGCCAGTAGTTCAACCGGGACAGGGTATTTAGCAGGAGAAAAACTGTTTTTT. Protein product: CASSSTGTGYLAGEKLFF. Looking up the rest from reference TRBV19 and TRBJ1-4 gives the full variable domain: DGGITQSPKYLFRKEGQNVTLSCEQNLNHDAMYWYRQDPGQGLRLIYYSQIVNDFQKGDIAEGYSVSREKKESFPLTVTSAQKNPTAFYLCASSSTGTGYLAGEKLFFGSGTQLSVL.

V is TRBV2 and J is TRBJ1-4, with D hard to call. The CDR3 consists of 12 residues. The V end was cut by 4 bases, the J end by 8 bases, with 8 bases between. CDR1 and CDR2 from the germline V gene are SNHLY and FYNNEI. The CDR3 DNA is TGTGCCAGCAGTGGGGATTGGGAAAAACTGTTTTTT. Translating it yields CASSGDWEKLFF.

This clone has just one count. CDR3 coding DNA: TGTGCCAGCAGCGCGGGAGGGGCCACTGAAGCTTTCTTT. As protein: CASSAGGATEAFF. The chain recombines TRBV9 with TRBJ1-1, with D maybe TRBD1 (5 bases). CDR3 length equals 13 residues. CDR1 is SGDLS, CDR2 YYNGEE, per germline. V was trimmed by 3 bases and J by 4 bases, leaving 10 bases between them. The whole variable domain, filled in from reference TRBV9 and TRBJ1-1, reads DSGVTQTPKHLITATGQRVTLRCSPRSGDLSVYWYQQSLDQGLQFLIQYYNGEERAKGNILERFSAQQFPDLHSELNLSSLELGDSALYFCASSAGGATEAFFGQGTRLTVV.

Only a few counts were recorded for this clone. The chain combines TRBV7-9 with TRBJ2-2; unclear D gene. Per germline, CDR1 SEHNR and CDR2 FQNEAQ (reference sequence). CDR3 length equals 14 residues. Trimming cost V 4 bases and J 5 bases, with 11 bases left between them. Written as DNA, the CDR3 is TGTGCCAGCAGCTCCCTCGACCAGACCGGGGAGCTGTTTTTT. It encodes CASSSLDQTGELFF.

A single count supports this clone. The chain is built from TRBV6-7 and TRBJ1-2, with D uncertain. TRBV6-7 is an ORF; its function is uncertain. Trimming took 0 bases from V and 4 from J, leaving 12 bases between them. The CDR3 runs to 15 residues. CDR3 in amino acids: CASSYSVKLSYGYTF. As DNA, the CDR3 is TGTGCCAGCAGTTACTCGGTCAAGCTGAGCTATGGCTACACCTTC.

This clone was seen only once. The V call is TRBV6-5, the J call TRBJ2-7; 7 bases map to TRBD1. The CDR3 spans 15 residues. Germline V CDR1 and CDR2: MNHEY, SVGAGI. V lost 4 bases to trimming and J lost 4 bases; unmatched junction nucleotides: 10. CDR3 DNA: TGTGCCAGCAGTTTTTCGACAGGGTCTGGTTACGAGCAGTACTTC. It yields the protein CASSFSTGSGYEQYF.

The CDR3 here is CASSQDLGGSYNEQFF. CDR3 nucleotides: TGCGCCAGCAGCCAAGACCTGGGAGGCTCCTACAATGAGCAGTTCTTC. J is TRBJ2-1 and V is TRBV4-1; tentative D call: TRBD2 (6 bases). Trimming removed 0 bases at V and 0 bases at J, with 9 bases between. This CDR3 is built from 16 residues. The germline CDR1 and CDR2 sequences are MGHRA and YSYEKL.

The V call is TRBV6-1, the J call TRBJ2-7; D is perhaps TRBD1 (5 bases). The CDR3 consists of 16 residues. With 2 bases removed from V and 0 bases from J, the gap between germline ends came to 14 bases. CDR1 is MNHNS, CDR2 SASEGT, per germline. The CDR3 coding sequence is TGTGCCAGCAGTGAATATCGGCAGGGCCCCTCCTACGAGCAGTACTTC. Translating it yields CASSEYRQGPSYEQYF.

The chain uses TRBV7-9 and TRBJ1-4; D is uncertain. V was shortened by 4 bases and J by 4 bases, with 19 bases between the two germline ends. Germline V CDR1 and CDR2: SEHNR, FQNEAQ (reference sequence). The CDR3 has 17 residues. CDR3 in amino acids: CASSSSAWVHRNEKLFF. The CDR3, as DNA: TGTGCCAGCAGCTCCTCCGCATGGGTACATCGTAATGAAAAACTGTTTTTT.

This chain's CDR3 is CASSFRTSGSYEQYF. The DNA of the CDR3 is TGCGCCAGCAGCTTTCGGACTAGCGGCTCCTACGAGCAGTACTTC. The chain employs TRBV5-1 and TRBJ2-7; 10 bases map to TRBD2. The CDR3 runs to 15 residues. The germline gives CDR1 SGHRS, CDR2 YFSETQ. V shed 2 bases, J shed 0 bases, and the junction held 2 bases outside the gene matches.

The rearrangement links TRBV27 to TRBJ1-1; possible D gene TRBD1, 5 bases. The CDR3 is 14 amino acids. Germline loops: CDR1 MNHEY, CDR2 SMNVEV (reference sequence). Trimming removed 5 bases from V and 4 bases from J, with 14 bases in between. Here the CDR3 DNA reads TGTGCCAGCAGTCTTGGAGGGGAGGGCACTGAAGCTTTCTTT. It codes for CASSLGGEGTEAFF.

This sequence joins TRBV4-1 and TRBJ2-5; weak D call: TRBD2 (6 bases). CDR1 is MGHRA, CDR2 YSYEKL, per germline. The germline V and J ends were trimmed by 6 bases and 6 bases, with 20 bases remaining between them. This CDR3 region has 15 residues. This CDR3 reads CASRGEGRGWQTQYF. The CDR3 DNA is TGCGCCAGCAGGGGAGAGGGGCGGGGTTGGCAGACCCAGTACTTC.

The CDR3 DNA follows: TGTGCCACCAGCAGAGACAGGACAGGGAGGGTTGGCTACACCTTC. Amino acids: CATSRDRTGRVGYTF. The chain uses TRBV15 and TRBJ1-2; 8 nucleotides match TRBD1. CDR3 length: 15 residues. The V and J ends lost 0 bases and 7 bases, in that order; junction bases with no gene match: 7. Germline values: CDR1 LNHNV, CDR2 YYDKDF (reference sequence). Looking up the rest from reference TRBV15 and TRBJ1-2 gives the full variable domain: DAMVIQNPRYQVTQFGKPVTLSCSQTLNHNVMYWYQQKSSQAPKLLFHYYDKDFNNEADTPDNFQSRRPNTSFCFLDIRSPGLGDTAMYLCATSRDRTGRVGYTFGSGTRLTVV.

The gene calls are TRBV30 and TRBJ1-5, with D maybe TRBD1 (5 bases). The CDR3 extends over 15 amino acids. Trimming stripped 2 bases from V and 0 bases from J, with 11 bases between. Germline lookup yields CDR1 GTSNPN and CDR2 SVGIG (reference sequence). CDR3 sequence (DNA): TGTGCCTGGAGTCCCGGGACGCATAGCAATCAGCCCCAGCATTTT. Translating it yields CAWSPGTHSNQPQHF.